This is a list of T cell receptor beta chains from one sample in a study of T cell responses to AZD1222 COVID-19 vaccine. Clones were read by immunoSEQ multiplex PCR, and TCRdb kept only the in-frame ones, dropping some. The sample carries some 90,000 clones, over 75% recorded once. Source: peripheral blood, taken on day 0 of AZD1222 vaccination. The receptor set was obtained from an adult in good health. The CDR3 runs from the conserved cysteine through the conserved F or W. A D gene is named only where the DNA matches it firmly. Clone size is stated in some rows and not others, as once, few, many or a class when expanded.

clone size,V gene,J gene,D gene,CDR3 length,CDR3 DNA,CDR3 protein
.,TRBV5-6,TRBJ2-3,.,11,TGTGCCAGCAGCTTAAGAGATACGCAGTATTTT,CASSLRDTQYF
.,TRBV9,TRBJ2-5,TRBD2,16,TGTGCCAGCAGCGTTAAGGCTAGCGGGATCCAAGAGACCCAGTACTTC,CASSVKASGIQETQYF
.,TRBV5-5,TRBJ2-7,.,13,TGTGCCAGCAGCTTGGTTGGGCGGTACGAGCAGTACTTC,CASSLVGRYEQYF
.,TRBV5-1,TRBJ2-5,.,15,TGCGCCAGCAGCCCGCTCGGGGCGGTCCAAGAGACCCAGTACTTC,CASSPLGAVQETQYF
once,TRBV12-3/TRBV12-4,TRBJ2-2,.,13,TGTGCCAGCAGTTTAGAGGGAATCGGGGAGCTGTTTTTT,CASSLEGIGELFF
.,TRBV4-3,TRBJ1-6,.,14,TGCGCCAGCAGCCAAGTAGGCAGCAGGTCACCCCTCCACTTT,CASSQVGSRSPLHF
.,TRBV12-3/TRBV12-4,TRBJ1-1,.,13,TGTGCCAGCAGTTTTGGCCAGAACACTGAAGCTTTCTTT,CASSFGQNTEAFF
.,TRBV27,TRBJ2-2,.,14,TGTGCCAGCAGTCCCCTTAGAAGAAACGGGGAGCTGTTTTTT,CASSPLRRNGELFF
.,TRBV6-1,TRBJ1-2,.,13,TGTGCCAGCAGTAAGGACGACAACTATGGCTACACCTTC,CASSKDDNYGYTF
.,TRBV7-6,TRBJ2-3,TRBD2,15,TGTGCCAGCAGCGAGGGACTAGCGGGCACAGATACGCAGTATTTT,CASSEGLAGTDTQYF